The 2 T cell receptor beta chains listed next were all sequenced from one sample in a study of blood T cell repertoires in COVID-19. Assay: immunoSEQ multiplex PCR; the TCRdb copy retains only in-frame clones and omits some. The table lists 150,000 or so clones, around 90% of them singletons. Material: peripheral blood. The receptors were sampled from a human donor in a cohort sampled during active COVID-19.

This clone has a handful of counts. V gene TRBV5-1 combines with J gene TRBJ2-3; 11 nucleotides match TRBD2. V shed 2 bases and J 1 base; nucleotides not matched to a gene: 6. CDR3 length equals 17 residues. CDR1 and CDR2 (germline): SGHRS, YFSETQ. The CDR3 nucleotides are TGCGCCAGCAGCTTAGAGAAGACTAGCGGGGGCACAGATACGCAGTATTTT. Amino acids: CASSLEKTSGGTDTQYF.

This sequence joins TRBV11-2 and TRBJ1-2; tentative D call: TRBD1 (6 bases). The ends were cut back, 5 bases at V and 14 bases at J, with 18 bases in the middle. In germline, CDR1 is SGHAT, CDR2 FQNNGV. The CDR3 loop spans 12 amino acids. CDR3 sequence reads: CASSIRQAPKTF. CDR3 bases: TGTGCCAGCAGCATACGACAGGCCCCTAAAACCTTC.